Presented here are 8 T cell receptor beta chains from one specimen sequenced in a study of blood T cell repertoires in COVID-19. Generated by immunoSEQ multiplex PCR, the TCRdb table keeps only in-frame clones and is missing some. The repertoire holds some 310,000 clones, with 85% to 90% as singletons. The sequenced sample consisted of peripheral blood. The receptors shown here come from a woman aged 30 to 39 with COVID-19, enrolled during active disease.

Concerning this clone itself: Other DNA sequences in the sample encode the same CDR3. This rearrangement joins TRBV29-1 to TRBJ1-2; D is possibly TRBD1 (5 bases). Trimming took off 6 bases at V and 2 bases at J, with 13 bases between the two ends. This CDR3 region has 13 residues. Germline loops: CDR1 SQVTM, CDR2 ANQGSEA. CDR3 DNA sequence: TGCAGCGTGGGGGGGGGAACCAACTATGGCTACACCTTC. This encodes CSVGGGTNYGYTF.

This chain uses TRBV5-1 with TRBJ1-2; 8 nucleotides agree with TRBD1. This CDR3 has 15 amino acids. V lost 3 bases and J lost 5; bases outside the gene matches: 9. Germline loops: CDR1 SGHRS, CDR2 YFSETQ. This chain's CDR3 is CASSSGTGRTYGYTF. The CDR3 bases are TGCGCCAGCAGCTCCGGGACAGGAAGAACTTATGGCTACACCTTC.

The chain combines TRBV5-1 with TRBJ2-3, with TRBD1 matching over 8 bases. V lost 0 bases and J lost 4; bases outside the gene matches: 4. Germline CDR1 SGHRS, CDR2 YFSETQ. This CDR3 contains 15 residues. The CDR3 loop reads CASSLGQGSADTQYF. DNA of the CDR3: TGCGCCAGCAGCTTGGGACAGGGGTCCGCAGATACGCAGTATTTT.

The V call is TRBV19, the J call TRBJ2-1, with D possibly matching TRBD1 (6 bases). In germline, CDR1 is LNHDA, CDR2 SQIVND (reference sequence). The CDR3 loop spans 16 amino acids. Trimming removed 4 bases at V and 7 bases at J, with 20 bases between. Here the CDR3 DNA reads TGTGCCAGTAGTACCCTCTTAGGGGGAGCTGCAAATGAGCAGTTCTTC. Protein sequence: CASSTLLGGAANEQFF.

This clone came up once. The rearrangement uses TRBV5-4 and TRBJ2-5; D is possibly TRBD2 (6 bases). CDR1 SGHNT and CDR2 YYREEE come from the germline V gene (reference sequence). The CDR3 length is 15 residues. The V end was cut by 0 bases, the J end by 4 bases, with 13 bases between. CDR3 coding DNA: TGTGCCAGCAGCTTGGAGGCGGGAACTCTAGAGACCCAGTACTTC. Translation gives CASSLEAGTLETQYF. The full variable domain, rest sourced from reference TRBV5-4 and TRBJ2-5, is ETGVTQSPTHLIKTRGQQVTLRCSSQSGHNTVSWYQQALGQGPQFIFQYYREEENGRGNFPPRFSGLQFPNYSSELNVNALELDDSALYLCASSLEAGTLETQYFGPGTRLLVL.

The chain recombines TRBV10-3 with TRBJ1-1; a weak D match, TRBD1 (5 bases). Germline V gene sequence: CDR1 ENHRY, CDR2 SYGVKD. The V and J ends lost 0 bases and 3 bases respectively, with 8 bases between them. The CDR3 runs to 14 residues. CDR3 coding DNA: TGTGCCATCAGTGAGTCCTTCAGGGACACTGAAGCTTTCTTT. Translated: CAISESFRDTEAFF.

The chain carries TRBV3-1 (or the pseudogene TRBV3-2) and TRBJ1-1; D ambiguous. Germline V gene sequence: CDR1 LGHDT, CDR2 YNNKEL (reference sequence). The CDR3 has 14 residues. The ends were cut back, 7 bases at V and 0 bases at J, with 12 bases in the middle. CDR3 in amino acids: CASISSDMNTEAFF. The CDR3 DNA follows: TGTGCCAGCATCTCGTCCGACATGAACACTGAAGCTTTCTTT.

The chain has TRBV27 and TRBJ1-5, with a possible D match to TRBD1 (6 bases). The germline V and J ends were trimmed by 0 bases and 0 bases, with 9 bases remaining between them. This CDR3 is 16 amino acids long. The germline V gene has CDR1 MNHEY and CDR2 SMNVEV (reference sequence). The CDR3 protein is CASSLSGQYSNQPQHF. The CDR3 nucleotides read TGTGCCAGCAGTTTATCGGGACAATATAGCAATCAGCCCCAGCATTTT.